Here is one TCR beta chain with its context. This entry is derived from a study of technical replicates of blood from a handful of donors. Repertoires were generated with immunoSEQ multiplex PCR, while TCRdb's copy carries only in-frame clones and drops some. The sample yields about 80,000 clones, approximately 91% seen once. This CDR3 spans 19 amino acids. V trimming: 0 bases; J trimming: 1 base; junction bases outside the gene matches: 11. CDR1 is SNHLY and CDR2 is FYNNEI in the germline V gene. This sequence was found in a human donor in good health. The chain combines TRBV2 with TRBJ2-5; TRBD2 agrees at 10 bases. Sequencing used T cells isolated from PBMCs. CDR3 residues: CASSEAPALLAGVQETQYF. The CDR3 region has the DNA TGTGCCAGCAGTGAAGCCCCTGCCCTCCTAGCGGGAGTCCAAGAGACCCAGTACTTC.